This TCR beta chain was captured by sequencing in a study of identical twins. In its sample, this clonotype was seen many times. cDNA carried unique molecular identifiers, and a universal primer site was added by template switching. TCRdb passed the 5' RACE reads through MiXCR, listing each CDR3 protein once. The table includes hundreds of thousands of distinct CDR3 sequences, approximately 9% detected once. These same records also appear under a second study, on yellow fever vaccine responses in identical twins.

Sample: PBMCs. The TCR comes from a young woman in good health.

CDR3 DNA: TGTGCCAGCAGTACAAACTCCTTAGCGGCAAGCACAGATACGCAGTATTTT. This codes for CASSTNSLAASTDTQYF. V and J are TRBV6-1 and TRBJ2-3; tentative D call: TRBD2 (6 bases). The ends were cut back, 5 bases at V and 0 bases at J, with 18 bases in the middle. The germline V gene encodes CDR1 MNHNS and CDR2 SASEGT. The CDR3 is made up of 17 amino acids.